The 10 T cell receptor beta chains presented below share a single source sample, sequenced in a study of blood T cells in healthy people across ages. Sample-barcoded 5' priming and a J-beta primer mix drove a second PCR of roughly 6 to 12 cycles. Using its own MiXCR run on the 5' RACE reads, TCRdb lists one record per CDR3 protein. The sample carries about 780,000 distinct CDR3 sequences, about half recorded once. Sequenced input: blood. Every receptor here comes from a man older than 75 in good health.

The chain employs TRBV4-1 and TRBJ2-2; the match to TRBD2 covers 8 bases. Germline values: CDR1 MGHRA, CDR2 YSYEKL. This CDR3 spans 17 amino acids. Trimming cost V 1 base and J 4 bases; bases outside gene matches: 8. DNA for the CDR3: TGCGCCAGCAGCCAAGGAAAGGCGGGAGGTATCACCGGGGAGCTGTTTTTT. Translated: CASSQGKAGGITGELFF.

V usage is TRBV20-1 and J usage is TRBJ2-5; TRBD1 matches at 7 bases. Germline trimming cut 3 bases from V and 5 bases from J; bases unmatched to any gene: 6. CDR1 is DFQATT, CDR2 SNEGSKA, per germline (reference sequence). The CDR3 is 13 residues long. The CDR3 reads CSASVRGWETQYF. The DNA for the CDR3 is TGCAGTGCTAGTGTCAGGGGGTGGGAGACCCAGTACTTC.

J is TRBJ2-1 and V is TRBV20-1; TRBD2 matches 11 bases. There are 15 residues in the CDR3. Germline V gives CDR1 DFQATT, CDR2 SNEGSKA (reference sequence). V gave up 6 bases and J gave up 7 bases; unmatched junction bases: 11. CDR3 bases: TGCAGTGCGAGAATTACTAGCGGGGGACTTAATGAGCAGTTCTTC. This codes for CSARITSGGLNEQFF.

This clonotype showed up many times. The chain recombines TRBV20-1 with TRBJ1-6; 7 positions match TRBD1. Germline loops: CDR1 DFQATT, CDR2 SNEGSKA (reference sequence). With 6 bases clipped from V and 5 bases from J, the junction kept 4 bases outside the gene matches. The CDR3 totals 13 residues. The CDR3 protein is CSAGGQNNSPLHF. For the CDR3, the DNA is TGCAGTGCCGGGGGACAGAATAATTCACCCCTCCACTTT.

V and J are TRBV27 and TRBJ1-2; 10 bases map to TRBD1. Germline loops: CDR1 MNHEY, CDR2 SMNVEV (reference sequence). The CDR3 is 15 amino acids. V was clipped by 4 bases and J by 4 bases; unmatched bases: 6. CDR3 residues: CASSSPGQGTYGYTF. In DNA, the CDR3 is TGTGCCAGCAGTTCGCCGGGACAGGGGACCTATGGCTACACCTTC.

This clonotype was counted only a few times. Here the CDR3 reads CSVSGTSSYNEQFF. CDR3 nucleotide sequence: TGCAGCGTTTCAGGCACCAGCTCCTACAATGAGCAGTTCTTC. J is TRBJ2-1 and V is TRBV29-1; unclear D gene. The CDR3 sequence is 14 residues long. V was cut by 5 bases and J by 0 bases, with 11 bases left in between. CDR1 and CDR2 from the germline V gene are SQVTM and ANQGSEA.

Turning to this clonotype: This sequence may be a read error, since a much larger clone differs from it by one base. The J gene is TRBJ2-1, the V gene TRBV20-1; D is perhaps TRBD2 (6 bases). Per the germline V gene, CDR1 is DFQATT and CDR2 is SNEGSKA (reference sequence). This CDR3 is 14 amino acids long. V was clipped by 2 bases and J by 9 bases, with 17 bases between them. CDR3 bases: TGCAGTGCTAGACCTTCGACTAGTAGCATTGAGCAGTTCTTC. It encodes CSARPSTSSIEQFF.

This clonotype was found many times. The CDR3 region has the DNA TGTGCCAGCAGCTTAACACTAGGCCTGAAAACAGATACGCAGTATTTT. Translation gives CASSLTLGLKTDTQYF. The chain links TRBV7-2 to TRBJ2-3, with D perhaps TRBD2 (5 bases). The CDR3 totals 16 residues. Germline CDR1 SGHTA, CDR2 FQGNSA. Trimming cost V 2 bases and J 3 bases, with 15 bases left between them.

The chain links TRBV7-9 to TRBJ1-1; D uncertain. The CDR3 has 12 residues. Trimming took 2 bases from V and 8 from J, leaving 9 bases between them. Germline lookup yields CDR1 SEHNR and CDR2 FQNEAQ (reference sequence). CDR3 in DNA: TGTGCCAGCAGCTTACTCCTGGCAGAAGCTTTCTTT. It yields the protein CASSLLLAEAFF.

The chain carries TRBV7-2 and TRBJ1-1; D call uncertain. This CDR3 has 13 amino acids. Germline V gene data show CDR1 as SGHTA and CDR2 as FQGNSA. Trimming shortened V by 5 bases and J by 1 base, and 8 bases separated the two germline ends. CDR3 bases: TGTGCCAGCAGCCCCGCAGAGAACACTGAAGCTTTCTTT. It is translated as CASSPAENTEAFF.